The T cell receptor (beta chain) under discussion was sequenced for a study of OX40 agonist ivuxolimab in advanced cancers. Study background: Previous treatment with anti-PD-1, anti-PD-L1 or anti-CTLA-4 therapy was allowed; 35% to 50% had received some.

CDR1 SGDLS and CDR2 YYNGEE come from the germline V gene. V was cut by 4 bases and J by 5 bases, with 22 bases left in between. The CDR3 spans 16 residues. As regards this clone: What it binds is unknown.

Some clones are missing from TCRdb's copy, which holds only in-frame ones; the method was immunoSEQ multiplex PCR. The sample lists 66,000 or so clones; 70% to 80% were seen once. Broader study findings: Antigens targeted by the expanded peripheral T cells were not determined. The average count of expanded clones was higher among CD8+ T cells than among CD4+.

The rearrangement links TRBV9 to TRBJ2-7, with unresolved D. The clonotype comes from an adult with an advanced solid tumor such as melanoma, head and neck, liver or kidney cancer. The material sequenced was CD4+ or CD8+ T cells sorted from blood, taken in a trial of the OX40 agonist ivuxolimab. The CDR3 DNA sequence: TGTGCCAGCAGCCCCCGGGCGAGAGTCTTTCGGAACGAGCAGTACTTC. As protein: CASSPRARVFRNEQYF.